The sequence of this T cell receptor beta chain was determined in a study of regulatory T cells in long-lasting Graves disease. Time point noted: persistent/refractory GD, antithyroid drugs over 5 years with positive TRAb. PBMC-derived RNA was used for the TCR library. V gave up 4 bases and J gave up 3 bases, with 22 bases separating them. The CDR3 length is 17 residues. Germline CDR1 and CDR2: SGHRS and YFSETQ. Through Arm-PCR of CDR3 regions and iRepertoire HTBI primers, TCR beta libraries were built. MiXCR was run by TCRdb on the multiplex PCR reads, yielding one entry per CDR3 protein. There are roughly 300,000 distinct CDR3 sequences in the sample; 22% occur only once, and approximately 60% lies in the top ten.

The TCR sequence derives from a female donor with Graves disease. The chain recombines TRBV5-1 with TRBJ1-2; a possible D gene is TRBD1 (6 bases). The source material was peripheral blood mononuclear cells (PBMCs), sampled when the disease was refractory, from a patient treated with antithyroid drugs. In nucleotides, the CDR3 is TGCGCCAGCAGCCTGAGGGTAGGGTGGACAGAATACTATGGCTACACCTTC. Protein product: CASSLRVGWTEYYGYTF.